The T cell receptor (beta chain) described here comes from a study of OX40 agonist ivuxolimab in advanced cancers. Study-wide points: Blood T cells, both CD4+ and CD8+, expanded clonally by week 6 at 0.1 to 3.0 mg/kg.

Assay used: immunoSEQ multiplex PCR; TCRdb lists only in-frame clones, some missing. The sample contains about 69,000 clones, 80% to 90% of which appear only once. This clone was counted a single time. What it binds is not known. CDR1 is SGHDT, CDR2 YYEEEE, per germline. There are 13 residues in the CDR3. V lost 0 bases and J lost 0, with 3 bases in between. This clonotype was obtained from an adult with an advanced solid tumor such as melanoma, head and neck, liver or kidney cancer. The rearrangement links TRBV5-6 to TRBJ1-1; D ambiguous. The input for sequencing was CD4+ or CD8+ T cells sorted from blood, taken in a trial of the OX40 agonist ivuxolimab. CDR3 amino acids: CASSLDMNTEAFF. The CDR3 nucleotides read TGTGCCAGCAGCTTGGATATGAACACTGAAGCTTTCTTT.